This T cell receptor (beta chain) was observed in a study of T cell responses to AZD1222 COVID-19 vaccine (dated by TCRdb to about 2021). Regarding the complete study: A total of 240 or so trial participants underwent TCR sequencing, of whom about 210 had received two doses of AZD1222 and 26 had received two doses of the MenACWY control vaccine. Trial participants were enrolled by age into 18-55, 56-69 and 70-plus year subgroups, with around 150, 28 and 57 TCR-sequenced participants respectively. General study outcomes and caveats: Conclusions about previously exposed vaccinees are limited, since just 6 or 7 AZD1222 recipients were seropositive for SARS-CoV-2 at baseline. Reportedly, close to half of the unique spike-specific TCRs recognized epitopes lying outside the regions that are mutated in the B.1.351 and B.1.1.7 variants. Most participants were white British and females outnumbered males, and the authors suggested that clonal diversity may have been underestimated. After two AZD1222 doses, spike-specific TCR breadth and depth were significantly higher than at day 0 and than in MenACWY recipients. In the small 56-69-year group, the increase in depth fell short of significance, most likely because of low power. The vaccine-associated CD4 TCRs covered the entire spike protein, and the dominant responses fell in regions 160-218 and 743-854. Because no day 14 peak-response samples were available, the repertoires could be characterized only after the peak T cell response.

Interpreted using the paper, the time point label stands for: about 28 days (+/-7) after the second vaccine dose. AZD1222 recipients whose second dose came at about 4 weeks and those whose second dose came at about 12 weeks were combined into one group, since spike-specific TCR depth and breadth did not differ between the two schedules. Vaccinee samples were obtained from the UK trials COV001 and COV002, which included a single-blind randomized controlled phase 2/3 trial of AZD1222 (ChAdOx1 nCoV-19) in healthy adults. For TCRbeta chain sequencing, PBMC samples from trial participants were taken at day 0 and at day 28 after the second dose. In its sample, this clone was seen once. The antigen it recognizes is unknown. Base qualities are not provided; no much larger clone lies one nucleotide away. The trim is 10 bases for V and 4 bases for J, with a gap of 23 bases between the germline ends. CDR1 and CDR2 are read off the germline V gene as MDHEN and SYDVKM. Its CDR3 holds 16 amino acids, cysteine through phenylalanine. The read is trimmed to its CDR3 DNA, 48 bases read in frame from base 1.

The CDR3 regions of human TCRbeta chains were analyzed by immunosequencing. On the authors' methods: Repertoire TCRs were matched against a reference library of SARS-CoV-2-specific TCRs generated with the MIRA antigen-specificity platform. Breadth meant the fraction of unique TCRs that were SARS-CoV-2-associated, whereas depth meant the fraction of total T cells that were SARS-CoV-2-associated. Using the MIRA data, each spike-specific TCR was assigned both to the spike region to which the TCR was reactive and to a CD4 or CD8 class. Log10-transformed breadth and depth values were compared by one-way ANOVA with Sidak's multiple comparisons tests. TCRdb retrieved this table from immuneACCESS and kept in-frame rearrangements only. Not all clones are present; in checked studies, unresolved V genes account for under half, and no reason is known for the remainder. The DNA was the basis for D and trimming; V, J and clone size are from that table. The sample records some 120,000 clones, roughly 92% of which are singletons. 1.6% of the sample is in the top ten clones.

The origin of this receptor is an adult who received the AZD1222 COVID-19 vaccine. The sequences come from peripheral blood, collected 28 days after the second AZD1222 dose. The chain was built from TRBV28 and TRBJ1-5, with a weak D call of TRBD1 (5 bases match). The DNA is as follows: TGTGCCACGGATAGCGACCCTTTGACAGTAAATCAGCCCCAGCATTTT. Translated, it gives CATDSDPLTVNQPQHF.